These 20 T cell receptor beta chains were sequenced from one sample in a study of blood T cells in healthy people across ages. Next came a second PCR, run for about 7 to 12 cycles, which used a sample-barcoded 5' primer along with a J-beta primer mix. TCRdb reprocessed the 5' RACE reads with MiXCR, giving one entry per CDR3 protein. The sample includes roughly 1,700,000 distinct CDR3 sequences, about 30% seen only once; the top ten take 6.5% to 8.5%. Specimen: blood. These receptors were taken from a woman in her twenties or thirties in good health.

This clonotype has only one observation. The CDR3 carries no conserved terminal phenylalanine or tryptophan, so it likely arises from a read error. The chain joins TRBV2 to TRBJ2-5, with 10 bases identical to TRBD2. J gave up 4 bases and V 3 bases, and 2 bases lay outside the gene matches. From germline, CDR1 is SNHLY and CDR2 FYNNEI. The length of the CDR3 is 14 residues. The CDR3 here is CASSDTSGVETQYV. The CDR3 DNA follows: TGTGCCAGCAGTGATACTAGCGGGGTAGAGACCCAGTACGTC.

CDR3 sequence reads: CASSLVGRENQPQHF. The CDR3 DNA is TGTGCCAGCAGCTTGGTGGGCAGGGAGAATCAGCCCCAGCATTTT. This rearrangement joins TRBV5-5 to TRBJ1-5; maybe TRBD1 (5 bases). The germline V and J ends were trimmed by 0 bases and 4 bases, with 11 bases remaining between them. This CDR3 spans 15 amino acids. Per the germline V gene, CDR1 is SGHKS and CDR2 is YYEKEE (reference sequence). Full variable domain (remainder filled in from reference TRBV5-5 and TRBJ1-5): DAGVTQSPTHLIKTRGQQVTLRCSPISGHKSVSWYQQVLGQGPQFIFQYYEKEERGRGNFPDRFSARQFPNYSSELNVNALLLGDSALYLCASSLVGRENQPQHFGDGTRLSIL.

This clonotype was seen a few times. The V gene is TRBV11-1, the J gene TRBJ2-2; D gene ambiguous. V lost 9 bases and J 2 bases, leaving 13 bases between the germline ends. The germline V gene has CDR1 SGHAT and CDR2 FQDESV (reference sequence). The CDR3 spans 14 residues. DNA for the CDR3: TGTGCCAGTAGGTTGACGGTTAACACCGGGGAGCTGTTTTTT. This codes for CASRLTVNTGELFF.

The genes are TRBV20-1 and TRBJ1-1; D gene unclear. CDR3 length equals 12 residues. Trimming stripped 4 bases from V and 0 bases from J, with 6 bases between. Germline lookup yields CDR1 DFQATT and CDR2 SNEGSKA (reference sequence). The CDR3 region has the DNA TGCAGTGCTAAGACCCTGAACACTGAAGCTTTCTTT. It codes for CSAKTLNTEAFF.

This clonotype was seen at least ten times. V is TRBV7-2 and J is TRBJ2-7, with D maybe TRBD2 (5 bases). The V gene lost 1 base and the J gene lost 5 bases, with 9 bases spanning the gap. Germline CDR1 is SGHTA and CDR2 is FQGNSA. CDR3 length equals 13 residues. The CDR3 region is CASSLGHGDEQYF. The DNA of the CDR3 is TGTGCCAGCAGCTTAGGACACGGGGACGAGCAGTACTTC.

This clonotype was detected many times. The chain carries TRBV29-1 and TRBJ2-1, with D possibly called TRBD1 or TRBD2 (5 bases each). Germline V gene lookup returns CDR1 SQVTM and CDR2 ANQGSEA. V lost 4 bases and J lost 4, with 11 bases in between. The CDR3 extends over 13 amino acids. This CDR3 reads CSVGGSLYNEQFF. DNA for the CDR3: TGCAGCGTTGGGGGGAGCCTATACAATGAGCAGTTCTTC.

This clonotype was detected only a few times. This sequence joins TRBV5-1 and TRBJ2-3; D remains ambiguous. Between the trimmed V and J ends, which lost 3 bases and 4 bases, there was a span of 9 bases. CDR3 length equals 13 residues. Germline V lookup: CDR1 SGHRS, CDR2 YFSETQ. In DNA form, the CDR3 reads TGCGCCAGCAGCTCGTCGGCGGCAGATACGCAGTATTTT. Its translation: CASSSSAADTQYF. Based on the CDR3 plus reference TRBV5-1 and TRBJ2-3, the full variable domain is KAGVTQTPRYLIKTRGQQVTLSCSPISGHRSVSWYQQTPGQGLQFLFEYFSETQRNKGNFPGRFSGRQFSNSRSEMNVSTLELGDSALYLCASSSSAADTQYFGPGTRLTVL.

The gene calls are TRBV7-9 and TRBJ1-1; D perhaps matches TRBD1 (6 bases). Trimming left V 5 bases short and J 6 bases short, with 22 bases between. The CDR3 covers 16 residues. Per the germline V gene, CDR1 is SEHNR and CDR2 is FQNEAQ (reference sequence). CDR3 in amino acids: CASSPVSGGHLPEAFF. The CDR3 DNA reads TGTGCCAGCAGCCCCGTGAGTGGGGGGCACCTCCCTGAAGCTTTCTTT.

This chain uses TRBV27 with TRBJ2-7; D may match TRBD1 or TRBD2 (5 bases each). CDR3 length: 14 residues. The germline V and J ends were trimmed by 5 bases and 2 bases, with 13 bases remaining between them. The germline V gene encodes CDR1 MNHEY and CDR2 SMNVEV (reference sequence). For the CDR3, the DNA is TGTGCCAGCAGTACCGGGACCGTTGCCTACGAGCAGTACTTC. This encodes CASSTGTVAYEQYF.

This clonotype was counted only a few times. The V gene is TRBV20-1, the J gene TRBJ1-2; unclear D gene. This CDR3 has 14 residues. Trimming removed 3 bases at V and 0 bases at J, with 11 bases between. Per the germline V gene, CDR1 is DFQATT and CDR2 is SNEGSKA (reference sequence). CDR3 bases: TGCAGTGCTAGTCCTCCCGGAGCTAACTATGGCTACACCTTC. Amino acids: CSASPPGANYGYTF.

The chain combines TRBV4-1 with TRBJ1-1, with D uncertain. CDR1 MGHRA and CDR2 YSYEKL come from the germline V gene. Deletions cut 1 base from V and 0 bases from J, with 9 bases between. The CDR3 consists of 15 residues. The CDR3 nucleotides read TGCGCCAGCAGCCAAGTTTCCGTCCTGAACACTGAAGCTTTCTTT. Translation: CASSQVSVLNTEAFF.

As for this clonotype: At one of its ends the junction is not consistent with the germline gene, which may arise from a read error. J is TRBJ1-3 and V is TRBV10-3, with D uncertain. The length of the CDR3 is 15 residues. Germline V lookup: CDR1 ENHRY, CDR2 SYGVKD. The CDR3 sequence is CAISESGSSGDTIYF. DNA of the CDR3: TGTGCCATCAGTGAGTCCGGAAGCTCTGGAGACACCATATATTTT.

This clonotype was counted many times. The chain joins TRBV29-1 to TRBJ2-6; a possible D gene is TRBD1 (5 bases). Per the germline V gene, CDR1 is SQVTM and CDR2 is ANQGSEA. There are 16 residues in the CDR3. V was cut by 4 bases and J by 2 bases, with 15 bases left in between. CDR3 amino acids: CSVVVDRLTGANVLTF. In DNA form, the CDR3 reads TGCAGCGTTGTGGTAGACAGATTAACTGGGGCCAACGTCCTGACTTTC.

The rearrangement links TRBV18 to TRBJ2-1, with 7 bases matching TRBD2. Germline loops: CDR1 KGHSH, CDR2 LQKENI. Trimming took 3 bases from V and 8 from J; bases not matched to a gene: 10. The CDR3 spans 15 residues. The CDR3: CASSPARGVIDEQFF. The CDR3 nucleotides read TGTGCCAGCTCACCGGCACGGGGGGTAATCGATGAGCAGTTCTTC.

This clonotype was picked up a small number of times. The chain recombines TRBV28 with TRBJ2-1; a weak D match, TRBD1 (5 bases). Between the trimmed V and J ends, which lost 5 bases and 0 bases, there was a span of 14 bases. Germline CDR1 is MDHEN and CDR2 is SYDVKM. This CDR3 has 16 residues. CDR3 bases: TGTGCCAGCAGTCCAACCAGGGTGGGCTCCTACAATGAGCAGTTCTTC. This translates into CASSPTRVGSYNEQFF.

To note about this clonotype: Being one base from a much bigger clone, this may be a read error. This chain links TRBV12-3 or TRBV12-4 with TRBJ2-1, with 7 bases identical to TRBD1. The V segment lost 6 bases and the J segment 10 bases; nucleotides outside the gene matches: 9. This CDR3 has 13 amino acids. For the CDR3, the DNA is TGTGCCAGCAGGGGACAGCCGACCTACGAGCAGTTCTTC. Translated, it gives CASRGQPTYEQFF.

The chain is built from TRBV5-1 and TRBJ2-7; D not certain. This CDR3 comprises 14 residues. Germline V gene lookup returns CDR1 SGHRS and CDR2 YFSETQ. V was trimmed by 5 bases and J by 4 bases, leaving 16 bases between them. Here the CDR3 DNA reads TGCGCCAGCAGGTTAGTGGCAGGTGATTACGAGCAGTACTTC. The encoded protein is CASRLVAGDYEQYF.

The J gene is TRBJ2-2, the V gene TRBV10-3; 7 bases align to TRBD2. The CDR3 has 16 residues. From germline, CDR1 is ENHRY and CDR2 SYGVKD. Losses at the gene ends were 10 bases for V and 4 bases for J; bases not matched to a gene: 15. CDR3 in DNA: TGTGCCACCACTGGGGGGACTAAGGCAGCCACCGGGGAGCTGTTTTTT. It is translated as CATTGGTKAATGELFF.

This clonotype was counted between two and nine times. The chain couples TRBV29-1 to TRBJ2-2, with D possibly called TRBD1 or TRBD2 (5 bases each). In germline, CDR1 is SQVTM, CDR2 ANQGSEA. The CDR3 is 13 residues long. The CDR3 DNA sequence: TGCAACACGGGACCCACGGCCAAGAGGGAGCTGTTTTTT. It is translated as CNTGPTAKRELFF.

This rearrangement joins TRBV7-2 to TRBJ2-7, with a possible D match to TRBD2 (6 bases). This CDR3 is 15 amino acids long. CDR1 and CDR2 from the germline V gene are SGHTA and FQGNSA. V dropped 3 bases and J dropped 3 bases, with 15 bases sitting between them. CDR3 DNA: TGTGCCAGCAGCTTTGGCGGGACCAAACTCTACGAGCAGTACTTC. It yields the protein CASSFGGTKLYEQYF. Full variable domain (outside the CDR3, taken from reference TRBV7-2 and TRBJ2-7): GAGVSQSPSNKVTEKGKDVELRCDPISGHTALYWYRQSLGQGLEFLIYFQGNSAPDKSGLPSDRFSAERTGGSVSTLTIQRTQQEDSAVYLCASSFGGTKLYEQYFGPGTRLTVT.